The 23 T cell receptor beta chains in this list originate from one sample, sequenced in a study of circulating and synovial CD4+ cells in juvenile arthritis. TCRdb's table, derived via immunoSEQ multiplex PCR, lists solely in-frame clones and lacks some. The sample has about 33,000 clones; 90% to 95% are singletons. Material: CD4+ T cells from blood. These TCRs come from a human donor with juvenile idiopathic arthritis.

The chain has TRBV19 and TRBJ2-1; the D gene is possibly TRBD1 (6 bases). Germline V gene lookup returns CDR1 LNHDA and CDR2 SQIVND (reference sequence). The length of the CDR3 is 13 residues. The V and J ends lost 6 bases and 3 bases respectively, with 9 bases between them. The DNA of the CDR3 is TGTGCCAGTAGGACAGGCGGCTACAATGAGCAGTTCTTC. This sequence encodes CASRTGGYNEQFF.

The DNA for the CDR3 is TGTGCCAGCAGCTTAAGTCTTGGCGGCGCTGAAGCTTTCTTT. Translating gives CASSLSLGGAEAFF. The chain joins TRBV7-9 to TRBJ1-1, with D uncertain. The CDR3 length is 14 residues. V lost 2 bases and J 6 bases, leaving 13 bases between the germline ends. Germline V gene lookup returns CDR1 SEHNR and CDR2 FQNEAQ (reference sequence).

The CDR3 is CASSLDASTHEQYF. CDR3 DNA sequence: TGTGCCAGCAGCTTAGATGCTAGCACCCACGAGCAGTACTTC. V is TRBV11-3 and J is TRBJ2-7, with D maybe TRBD2 (5 bases). The CDR3 spans 14 residues. Looked up from germline, CDR1 is SGHNT and CDR2 is YENEEA. V was cut by 0 bases and J by 5 bases, with 11 bases left in between.

As DNA, the CDR3 is TGTGCCAGCGCCACAGGAGGGGCCTTATATGGCTACACCTTC. This sequence encodes CASATGGALYGYTF. The V and J genes are TRBV28 and TRBJ1-2; weak D call: TRBD1 (5 bases). The V and J ends lost 8 bases and 5 bases respectively, with 18 bases between them. The germline V gene has CDR1 MDHEN and CDR2 SYDVKM. CDR3 length equals 14 residues.

The gene calls are TRBV2 and TRBJ1-2; D is perhaps TRBD1 (5 bases). Germline assignment: CDR1 SNHLY and CDR2 FYNNEI. Trimming removed 6 bases from V and 5 bases from J, with 10 bases in between. This CDR3 has 12 amino acids. CDR3: CASRAGPYGYTF. CDR3 in DNA: TGTGCCAGCAGGGCGGGGCCATATGGCTACACCTTC.

This clone was observed a handful of times. This rearrangement joins TRBV19 to TRBJ1-4; TRBD1 matches 8 bases. With V trimmed by 6 bases and J by 7 bases, 7 bases remained unmatched. The germline V gene encodes CDR1 LNHDA and CDR2 SQIVND (reference sequence). CDR3 length: 14 residues. The CDR3 DNA follows: TGTGCCAGTAGGCCCCAGGGGGCAGGTGAAAAACTGTTTTTT. Protein sequence: CASRPQGAGEKLFF.

This chain joins TRBV25-1 and TRBJ2-7; D is uncertain. Trimming removed 4 bases at V and 3 bases at J, with 10 bases between. Germline V gene sequence: CDR1 MGHDK, CDR2 SYGVNS. This CDR3 is built from 13 residues. Written as DNA, the CDR3 is TGTGCCAGCAGTGGCACAGAACACTACGAGCAGTACTTC. Translation gives CASSGTEHYEQYF.

The gene calls are TRBV27 and TRBJ2-2, with 7 nucleotides matching TRBD2. V lost 2 bases to trimming and J lost 4 bases; unmatched junction nucleotides: 1. The CDR3 contains 14 residues. Germline V gene data show CDR1 as MNHEY and CDR2 as SMNVEV (reference sequence). CDR3 region: CASSLGTTTGELFF. The CDR3 DNA follows: TGTGCCAGCAGTTTAGGGACTACCACCGGGGAGCTGTTTTTT.

The chain combines TRBV27 with TRBJ2-5; 9 nucleotides match TRBD1. Trimming at V came to 3 bases and at J to 4 bases, leaving 3 bases not matched to a gene. The CDR3 runs 14 residues. Germline V CDR1 and CDR2: MNHEY, SMNVEV (reference sequence). The CDR3 spells CASSFDRGVETQYF. CDR3 coding DNA: TGTGCCAGCAGTTTTGACAGGGGGGTAGAGACCCAGTACTTC.

The chain carries TRBV5-1 and TRBJ2-7, with 8 bases lining up with TRBD1. The V gene end was trimmed by 4 bases and the J gene end by 3 bases; junction bases not matched to a gene: 3. This CDR3 region has 13 residues. Germline V lookup: CDR1 SGHRS, CDR2 YFSETQ. The CDR3 DNA follows: TGCGCCAGCAGCACCGACAGGGGCTACGAGCAGTACTTC. It encodes CASSTDRGYEQYF.

This clone appeared once. The rearrangement uses TRBV5-1 and TRBJ2-5; 9 nucleotides align to TRBD2. From germline, CDR1 is SGHRS and CDR2 YFSETQ. The CDR3 runs to 14 residues. Unmatched junction bases numbered 2, after V lost 0 bases and J lost 5 bases. The CDR3 DNA reads TGCGCCAGCAGCTTGGATGCGGGAGGGGAGACCCAGTACTTC. Encoded protein: CASSLDAGGETQYF.

This clone came up a few times. This sequence joins TRBV5-6 and TRBJ1-3, with unresolved D. The V gene's germline CDR1 is SGHDT and CDR2 YYEEEE. V dropped 3 bases and J dropped 0 bases, with 10 bases sitting between them. The CDR3 spans 15 residues. The CDR3 bases are TGTGCCAGCAGCTACGAGGTTAACTCTGGAAACACCATATATTTT. Its protein is CASSYEVNSGNTIYF.

This sequence joins TRBV18 and TRBJ1-1; perhaps TRBD1 as D (5 bases). V lost 2 bases and J lost 4, with 14 bases in between. Germline assignment: CDR1 KGHSH and CDR2 LQKENI. This CDR3 contains 15 residues. The CDR3 DNA follows: TGTGCCAGCTCACCATTTGAGGAGGGACTCACTGAAGCTTTCTTT. It is translated as CASSPFEEGLTEAFF.

V is TRBV18 and J is TRBJ2-1; 7 positions match TRBD2. This CDR3 spans 14 amino acids. V lost 5 bases to trimming and J lost 15 bases; unmatched junction nucleotides: 16. Germline CDR1 KGHSH, CDR2 LQKENI. CDR3 sequence (DNA): TGTGCCAGCTCATCGACCGAGCCCGGCGGGAGCTTGTTCTTC. Its translation is CASSSTEPGGSLFF.

The CDR3 here is CASGLALAGTQYF. CDR3 nucleotides: TGTGCTAGTGGTTTGGCCTTAGCGGGGACCCAGTACTTC. The rearrangement uses TRBV12-5 and TRBJ2-5, with 7 bases fitting TRBD2. Germline V gene data show CDR1 as LGHNT and CDR2 as FRNRAP. The CDR3 loop spans 13 amino acids. V dropped 1 base and J dropped 7; count of bases not matched to a gene: 3.

The chain combines TRBV10-3 with TRBJ2-5, with 7 positions matching TRBD2. Germline CDR1 is ENHRY and CDR2 is SYGVKD. V shed 6 bases, J shed 5 bases, and the junction held 18 bases outside the gene matches. This CDR3 region has 17 residues. This chain's CDR3 is CAIRVKAGALGGETQYF. The CDR3 region has the DNA TGTGCCATCAGGGTCAAGGCCGGGGCCCTGGGGGGGGAGACCCAGTACTTC.

The rearrangement links TRBV12-5 to TRBJ2-1, with 12 positions matching TRBD2. Germline CDR1 reads LGHNT; CDR2 reads FRNRAP. Trimming removed 2 bases from V and 8 bases from J; junction bases left unmatched: 7. This CDR3 contains 16 residues. CDR3 amino acids: CASGLLTSGGWYEQFF. The CDR3 nucleotides read TGTGCTAGTGGTTTGCTAACTAGCGGGGGGTGGTATGAGCAGTTCTTC.

V gene TRBV29-1 combines with J gene TRBJ2-2, with TRBD2 as a possible D gene (5 bases). Germline CDR1 and CDR2: SQVTM and ANQGSEA. Trimming pared 0 bases from V and 7 bases from J, leaving 9 bases between. CDR3 length: 13 amino acids. The CDR3 protein is CSVEDLRDGELFF. Here the CDR3 DNA reads TGCAGCGTTGAAGATCTACGGGACGGGGAGCTGTTTTTT.

The chain joins TRBV6-5 to TRBJ2-5, with D maybe TRBD2 (5 bases). Germline CDR1 is MNHEY and CDR2 is SVGAGI. V was pared by 5 bases and J by 3 bases, with 13 bases between. This CDR3 has 14 residues. The CDR3 bases are TGTGCCAGCAGTGTCGGGGATCGAAAAGAGACCCAGTACTTC. Translating it yields CASSVGDRKETQYF.

This clone was detected once. The chain joins TRBV5-1 to TRBJ2-7, with 9 bases that match TRBD1. Germline V gene data show CDR1 as SGHRS and CDR2 as YFSETQ. The CDR3 has 14 residues. With V trimmed by 1 base and J by 6 bases, 5 bases remained unmatched. The CDR3 region has the DNA TGCGCCAGCAGCTTGTCACAGGGGGCCAGCGAGCAGTACTTC. This gives the protein CASSLSQGASEQYF. Drawing the rest from reference TRBV5-1 and TRBJ2-7, the complete variable domain is KAGVTQTPRYLIKTRGQQVTLSCSPISGHRSVSWYQQTPGQGLQFLFEYFSETQRNKGNFPGRFSGRQFSNSRSEMNVSTLELGDSALYLCASSLSQGASEQYFGPGTRLTVT.

This clone was seen just once. V is TRBV6-6 and J is TRBJ2-1; 8 bases are shared with TRBD1. Germline values: CDR1 MNHNY, CDR2 SVGAGI (reference sequence). V shed 5 bases and J 9 bases; nucleotides not matched to a gene: 6. The CDR3 extends over 13 amino acids. In DNA, the CDR3 is TGTGCCAGCAGTGGACAGGGCATTGTTGAGCAGTTCTTC. Protein: CASSGQGIVEQFF.

The chain combines TRBV5-1 with TRBJ2-3; 7 bases are shared with TRBD2. With 2 bases clipped from V and 2 bases from J, the junction kept 5 bases outside the gene matches. CDR3 length: 15 amino acids. In germline, CDR1 is SGHRS, CDR2 YFSETQ. In DNA form, the CDR3 reads TGCGCCAGCAGCTTCCCTAGCGGAACCACAGATACGCAGTATTTT. Its translation is CASSFPSGTTDTQYF.

The chain carries TRBV30 and TRBJ2-7; 9 nucleotides match TRBD1. CDR1 and CDR2 (germline): GTSNPN, SVGIG (reference sequence). The CDR3 is 15 residues long. V lost 2 bases, J lost 3 bases, and 8 bases stayed unmatched. The CDR3 DNA is TGTGCCTGGAGTTCCAATCAGACAGGGGGCTACGAGCAGTACTTC. It translates to CAWSSNQTGGYEQYF.